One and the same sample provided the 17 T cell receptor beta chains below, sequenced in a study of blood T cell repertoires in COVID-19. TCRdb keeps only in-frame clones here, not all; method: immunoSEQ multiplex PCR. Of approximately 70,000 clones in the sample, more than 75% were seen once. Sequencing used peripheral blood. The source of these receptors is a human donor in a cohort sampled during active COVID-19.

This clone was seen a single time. The CDR3 spells CASSYPDNEQFF. DNA for the CDR3: TGTGCCAGCAGTTACCCAGACAATGAGCAGTTCTTC. The chain couples TRBV6-5 to TRBJ2-1; no clear D gene. The CDR3 consists of 12 residues. CDR1 and CDR2 (germline): MNHEY, SVGAGI. Trimming pared 2 bases from V and 5 bases from J, leaving 4 bases between.

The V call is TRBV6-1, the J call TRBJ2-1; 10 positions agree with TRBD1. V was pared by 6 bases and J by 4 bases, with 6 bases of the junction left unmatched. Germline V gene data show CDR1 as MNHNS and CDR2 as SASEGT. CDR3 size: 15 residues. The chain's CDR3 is CASSLDRGQYNEQFF. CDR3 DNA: TGTGCCAGCAGCTTAGACAGGGGGCAGTACAATGAGCAGTTCTTC.

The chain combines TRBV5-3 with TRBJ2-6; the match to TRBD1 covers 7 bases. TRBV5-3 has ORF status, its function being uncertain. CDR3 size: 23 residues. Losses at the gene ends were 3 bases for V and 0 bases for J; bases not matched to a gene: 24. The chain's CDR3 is CARSCKPQRVEFWDSSGANVLTF. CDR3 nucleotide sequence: TGTGCCAGAAGCTGCAAGCCACAGCGCGTAGAGTTTTGGGACAGCTCTGGGGCCAACGTCCTGACTTTC.

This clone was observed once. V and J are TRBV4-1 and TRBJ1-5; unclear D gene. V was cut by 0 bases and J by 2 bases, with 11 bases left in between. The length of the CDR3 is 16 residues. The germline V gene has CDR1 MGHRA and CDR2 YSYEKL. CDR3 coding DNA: TGCGCCAGCAGCCAAGAAGTCCAGGAACGCAATCAGCCCCAGCATTTT. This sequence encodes CASSQEVQERNQPQHF.

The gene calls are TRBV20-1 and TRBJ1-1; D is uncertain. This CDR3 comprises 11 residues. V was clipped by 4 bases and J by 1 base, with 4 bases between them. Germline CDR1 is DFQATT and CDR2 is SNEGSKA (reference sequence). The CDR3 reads CSATGNTEAFF. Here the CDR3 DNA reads TGCAGTGCTACAGGGAACACTGAAGCTTTCTTT.

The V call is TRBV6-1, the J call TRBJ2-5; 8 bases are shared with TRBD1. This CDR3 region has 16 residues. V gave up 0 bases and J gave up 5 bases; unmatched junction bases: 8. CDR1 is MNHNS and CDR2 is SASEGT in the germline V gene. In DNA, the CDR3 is TGTGCCAGCAGTGAAGCTCCGCAGGGGGCTATGGAGACCCAGTACTTC. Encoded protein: CASSEAPQGAMETQYF.

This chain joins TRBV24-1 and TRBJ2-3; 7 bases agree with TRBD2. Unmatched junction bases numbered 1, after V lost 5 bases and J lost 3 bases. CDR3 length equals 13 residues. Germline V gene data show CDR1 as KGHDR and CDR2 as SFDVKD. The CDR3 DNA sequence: TGTGCCACCAGTGGCGGGAGTACAGATACGCAGTATTTT. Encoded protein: CATSGGSTDTQYF.

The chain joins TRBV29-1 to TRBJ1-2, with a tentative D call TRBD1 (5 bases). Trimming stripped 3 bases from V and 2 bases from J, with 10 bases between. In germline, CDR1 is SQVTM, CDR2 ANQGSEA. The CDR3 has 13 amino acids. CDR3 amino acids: CSVEGGSNYGYTF. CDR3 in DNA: TGCAGCGTTGAGGGGGGGTCGAACTATGGCTACACCTTC.

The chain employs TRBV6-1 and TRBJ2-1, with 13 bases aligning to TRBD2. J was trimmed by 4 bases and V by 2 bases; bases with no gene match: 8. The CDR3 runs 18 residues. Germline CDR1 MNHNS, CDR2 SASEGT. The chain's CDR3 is CASSESRTSGSAYNEQFF. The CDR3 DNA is TGTGCCAGCAGTGAATCCCGGACTAGCGGGAGTGCGTACAATGAGCAGTTCTTC.

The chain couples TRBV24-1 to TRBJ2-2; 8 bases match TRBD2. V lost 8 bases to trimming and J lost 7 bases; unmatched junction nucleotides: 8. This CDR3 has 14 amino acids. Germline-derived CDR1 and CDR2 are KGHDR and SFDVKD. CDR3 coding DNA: TGTGCCACCACAGGGACTCGGGGGGGCGGGGAGCTGTTTTTT. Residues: CATTGTRGGGELFF.

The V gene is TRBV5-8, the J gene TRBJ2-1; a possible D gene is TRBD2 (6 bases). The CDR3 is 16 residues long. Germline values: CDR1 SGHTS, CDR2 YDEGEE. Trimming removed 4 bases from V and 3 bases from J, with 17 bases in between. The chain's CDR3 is CASSPRGGALYNEQFF. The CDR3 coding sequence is TGTGCCAGCAGCCCCCGAGGAGGGGCCCTCTACAATGAGCAGTTCTTC.

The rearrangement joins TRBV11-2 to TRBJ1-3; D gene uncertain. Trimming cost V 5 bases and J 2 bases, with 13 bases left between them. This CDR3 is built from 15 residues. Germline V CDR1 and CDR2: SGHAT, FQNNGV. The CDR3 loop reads CASSPLGVAGNTIYF. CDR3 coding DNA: TGTGCCAGCAGCCCCCTCGGGGTTGCTGGAAACACCATATATTTT.

CDR3 in amino acids: CASKVQREPTSSYEQYF. The DNA for the CDR3 is TGCGCCAGCAAGGTCCAGCGGGAGCCTACAAGCTCCTACGAGCAGTACTTC. The gene calls are TRBV10-1 and TRBJ2-7; 8 bases align to TRBD2. Germline CDR1 and CDR2: WNHNN and SYGVQD (reference sequence). Trimming at V came to 7 bases and at J to 0 bases, leaving 14 bases not matched to a gene. This CDR3 is 17 amino acids long.

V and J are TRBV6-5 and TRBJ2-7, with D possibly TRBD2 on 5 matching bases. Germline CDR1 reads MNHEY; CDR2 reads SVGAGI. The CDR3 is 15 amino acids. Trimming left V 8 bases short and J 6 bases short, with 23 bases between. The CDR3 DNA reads TGTGCCAGCTCCCCCCAAAGCGGCGGACGGAGCGAGCAGTACGTC. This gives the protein CASSPQSGGRSEQYV.

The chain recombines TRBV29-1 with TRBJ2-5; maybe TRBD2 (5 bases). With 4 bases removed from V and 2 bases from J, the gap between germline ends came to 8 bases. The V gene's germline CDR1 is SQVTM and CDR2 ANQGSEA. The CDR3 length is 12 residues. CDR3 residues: CSVAAVQETQYF. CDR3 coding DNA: TGCAGCGTTGCAGCGGTACAAGAGACCCAGTACTTC. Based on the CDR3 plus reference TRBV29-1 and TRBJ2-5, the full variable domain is SAVISQKPSRDICQRGTSLTIQCQVDSQVTMMFWYRQQPGQSLTLIATANQGSEATYESGFVIDKFPISRPNLTFSTLTVSNMSPEDSSIYLCSVAAVQETQYFGPGTRLLVL.

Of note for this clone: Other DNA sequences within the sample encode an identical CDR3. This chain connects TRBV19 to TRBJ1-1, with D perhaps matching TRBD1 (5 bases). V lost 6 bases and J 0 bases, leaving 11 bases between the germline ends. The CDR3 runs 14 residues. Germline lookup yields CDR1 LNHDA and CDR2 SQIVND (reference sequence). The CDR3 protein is CASSDSSMNTEAFF. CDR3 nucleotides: TGTGCCAGTAGCGACAGTAGCATGAACACTGAAGCTTTCTTT. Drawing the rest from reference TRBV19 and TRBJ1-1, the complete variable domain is DGGITQSPKYLFRKEGQNVTLSCEQNLNHDAMYWYRQDPGQGLRLIYYSQIVNDFQKGDIAEGYSVSREKKESFPLTVTSAQKNPTAFYLCASSDSSMNTEAFFGQGTRLTVV.

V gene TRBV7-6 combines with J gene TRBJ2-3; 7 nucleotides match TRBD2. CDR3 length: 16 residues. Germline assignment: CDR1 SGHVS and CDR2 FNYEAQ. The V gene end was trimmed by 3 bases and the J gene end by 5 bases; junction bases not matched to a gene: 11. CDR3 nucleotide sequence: TGTGCCAGCAGCTTCTCTTATCGGGGGACTAAAGATACGCAGTATTTT. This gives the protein CASSFSYRGTKDTQYF.